This TCR beta chain is from a study of early T cells in non-severe SARS-CoV-2 infection. Study-level information: Bulk RNA isolated from unsorted whole blood underwent sequencing; chains were not paired.

This CDR3 region has 14 residues. Per the germline V gene, CDR1 is SEHNR and CDR2 is FQNEAQ (reference sequence). V was clipped by 6 bases and J by 1 base, with 12 bases between them. Findings of the study overall: VDJdb matching, biased toward anti-spike CD8 responses, missed private and CD4 specificities.

This clonotype was recorded at least ten times. As yet, its antigen is unknown. Individual cDNA molecules received unique molecular identifiers during library preparation. TCRdb re-derived calls from the 5' RACE reads in MiXCR, one entry per CDR3 protein. The table lists about 27,000 distinct CDR3 sequences, 2.9% of them singletons, with under 0.75% in the top ten. The sequenced material came from whole blood. This chain joins TRBV7-9 and TRBJ1-2; D gene unclear. The origin of this receptor is an adult who was a healthcare worker with PCR-confirmed SARS-CoV-2 infection or an uninfected control (not recorded which). The chain's CDR3 is CASSPTGINYGYTF. The CDR3 DNA sequence: TGTGCCAGCAGTCCTACGGGGATTAACTATGGCTACACCTTC.